The 8 T cell receptor beta chains below all came from one sample that was sequenced in a study of spatial heterogeneity in lung cancer. Time point in this sample: sample taken at primary tumor resection. Notes on the study in general: Tumoral mutation counts were tracked by counts of expanded intratumoral alpha and beta TCRs.

No cognate antigen is known for these TCRs. From the 5' RACE reads, TCRdb called clonotypes with MiXCR, one entry per CDR3 protein. The sample lists 8,500 to 10,000 distinct CDR3 sequences; roughly 50% were seen once. The material sequenced was lung tumor tissue, taken at surgery. These receptor sequences come from a female donor with early-stage non-small cell lung cancer.

Note on this clonotype: A library prepared for alpha chains yielded this beta chain as an off-target read; its size is of little meaning. This CDR3 is CASSYRELNSPLHF. In DNA, the CDR3 is TGTGCCAGCAGTTACAGGGAACTGAATTCACCCCTCCACTTT. This sequence joins TRBV6-5 and TRBJ1-6; D not certain. Per germline, CDR1 MNHEY and CDR2 SVGAGI. The CDR3 extends over 14 amino acids. V lost 2 bases to trimming and J lost 7 bases, with 9 bases between them.

In regard to this clonotype: This beta chain is a stray read from a library made for alpha chains; its abundance is not meaningful. V gene TRBV10-3 combines with J gene TRBJ1-4; D perhaps matches TRBD1 (6 bases). The V and J ends lost 7 bases and 3 bases respectively, with 12 bases between them. The germline gives CDR1 ENHRY, CDR2 SYGVKD. This CDR3 is 14 amino acids long. CDR3 amino acids: CAINQQGPNEKLFF. In DNA, the CDR3 is TGTGCCATCAACCAACAGGGCCCTAATGAAAAACTGTTTTTT.

Points on this clonotype: Because the library targeted alpha chains, this beta chain is an off-target read whose size means little. The chain recombines TRBV5-1 with TRBJ1-5; weak D call: TRBD1 (6 bases). CDR3 size: 15 residues. Germline V gives CDR1 SGHRS, CDR2 YFSETQ. V dropped 4 bases and J dropped 0 bases, with 11 bases sitting between them. The CDR3: CASSTTGDSNQPQHF. CDR3 nucleotide sequence: TGCGCCAGCAGCACGACAGGAGATAGCAATCAGCCCCAGCATTTT.

Comment on this clonotype: This beta chain was picked up by a library intended for alpha chains and is off target, so its count carries little meaning. The chain couples TRBV5-1 to TRBJ1-2; 8 bases line up with TRBD1. The trim removed 5 bases at V and 8 bases at J, leaving 5 bases unmatched. The CDR3 covers 12 residues. Germline CDR1 SGHRS, CDR2 YFSETQ. The chain's CDR3 is CASRSDREGYTF. The CDR3 nucleotides are TGCGCCAGCAGGTCGGACAGGGAGGGCTACACCTTC.

A few counts support this clonotype. This beta chain is a stray sequence in a library constructed for alpha chains; its clone size is not meaningful. The chain recombines TRBV4-3 with TRBJ2-2; 8 positions match TRBD2. Germline CDR1 LGHNA, CDR2 YSLEER. The CDR3 sequence is 19 residues long. J gave up 7 bases and V 0 bases, and 16 bases lay outside the gene matches. This CDR3 is CASSQEGRLAGPWGGELFF. CDR3 coding DNA: TGCGCCAGCAGCCAAGAGGGGCGGCTAGCGGGTCCTTGGGGCGGGGAGCTGTTTTTT.

Remarks on this clonotype: The size of this beta chain means little, since it is a stray read in a library made for alpha chains. The chain joins TRBV7-9 to TRBJ1-1, with TRBD1 as a possible D gene (6 bases). The V and J ends lost 1 base and 3 bases respectively, with 9 bases between them. The CDR3 has 14 residues. The V gene's germline CDR1 is SEHNR and CDR2 FQNEAQ (reference sequence). CDR3 DNA sequence: TGTGCCAGCAGCTTAGTTTCAGGGGACACTGAAGCTTTCTTT. Protein sequence: CASSLVSGDTEAFF. Full variable domain (remainder filled in from reference TRBV7-9 and TRBJ1-1): DTGVSQNPRHKITKRGQNVTFRCDPISEHNRLYWYRQTLGQGPEFLTYFQNEAQLEKSRLLSDRFSAERPKGSFSTLEIQRTEQGDSAMYLCASSLVSGDTEAFFGQGTRLTVV.

This clonotype is termed medium-sized. This beta chain is off target for a library built for alpha chains, so its abundance means little. V and J are TRBV7-3 and TRBJ2-5; a weak D match, TRBD2 (6 bases). V was trimmed by 5 bases and J by 4 bases, leaving 17 bases between them. Germline V gene sequence: CDR1 SGHTA, CDR2 FQGTGA. This CDR3 spans 15 amino acids. CDR3 sequence: CASSPTGTWGETQYF. CDR3 bases: TGTGCCAGCAGCCCGACCGGGACTTGGGGAGAGACCCAGTACTTC.

Only a few counts were recorded for this clonotype. This beta chain represents an off-target read in a library built for alpha chains; its size is of limited meaning. The chain's CDR3 is CASSGGTSGYNEQFF. Here the CDR3 DNA reads TGTGCCAGCAGTGGAGGGACTAGCGGATACAATGAGCAGTTCTTC. The rearrangement joins TRBV7-9 to TRBJ2-1; TRBD2 matches at 11 bases. The CDR3 length is 15 residues. Per germline, CDR1 SEHNR and CDR2 FQNEAQ (reference sequence). J gave up 4 bases and V 6 bases, and 5 bases lay outside the gene matches.